The sequence of this T cell receptor beta chain was determined in a study of T cell changes during pregnancy in multiple sclerosis. The germline CDR1 and CDR2 sequences are SGDLS and YYNGEE. CDR3 length: 13 amino acids. The V end lost 4 bases, the J end lost 0 bases, and 8 bases lay between the germline ends. Produced via immunoSEQ multiplex PCR; TCRdb's table is partial and in-frame only. The table shows about 85,000 clones, with approximately 91% occurring only once. The sequences come from peripheral blood, collected in the first trimester of pregnancy. The V call is TRBV9, the J call TRBJ2-7, with D unclear. The source of this sequence is a female donor with multiple sclerosis, enrolled in a pregnancy study. The CDR3 nucleotides are TGTGCCAGCAGCCGTAGTTACTCCTACGAGCAGTACTTC. Amino acid sequence: CASSRSYSYEQYF.